Below are 30 T cell receptor beta chains sequenced from a single sample in a study of T cell changes during pregnancy in multiple sclerosis. Clones were read by immunoSEQ multiplex PCR, and TCRdb kept only the in-frame ones, dropping some. The data show around 42,000 clones, more than 90% seen once. The sample here was CD4+ T cells from peripheral blood mononuclear cells, taken after pregnancy. The source is a female donor in good health, enrolled as a control in a pregnancy study.

This chain links TRBV27 with TRBJ1-6; D may be TRBD1 (6 bases). Looked up from germline, CDR1 is MNHEY and CDR2 is SMNVEV (reference sequence). CDR3 length equals 14 residues. Between the trimmed V and J ends, which lost 5 bases and 11 bases, there was a span of 16 bases. In DNA, the CDR3 is TGTGCCAGCAGTCCTAGACAGGTTCGGCCACCCCTCCACTTT. Its protein is CASSPRQVRPPLHF.

V and J are TRBV7-6 and TRBJ2-7; 7 bases match TRBD1. V shed 5 bases and J 0 bases; nucleotides not matched to a gene: 4. CDR3 length: 14 amino acids. Germline V CDR1 and CDR2: SGHVS, FNYEAQ. The CDR3 sequence is CASSKGAGSYEQYF. The CDR3 nucleotides are TGTGCCAGCAGCAAGGGGGCGGGCTCCTACGAGCAGTACTTC.

V is TRBV5-5 and J is TRBJ1-6; 12 bases are shared with TRBD1. There are 15 residues in the CDR3. V gave up 4 bases and J gave up 10 bases; unmatched junction bases: 6. The V gene's germline CDR1 is SGHKS and CDR2 YYEKEE (reference sequence). CDR3 amino acids: CASSPGQGADSPLHF. The CDR3 region has the DNA TGTGCCAGCAGCCCGGGACAGGGGGCAGACTCACCCCTCCACTTT.

The genes are TRBV28 and TRBJ2-3; 10 nucleotides match TRBD2. This CDR3 comprises 19 residues. CDR1 and CDR2 (germline): MDHEN, SYDVKM. V trimming: 0 bases; J trimming: 1 base; junction bases outside the gene matches: 10. The CDR3 loop reads CASSLWTSGPLSRTDTQYF. The CDR3 DNA is TGTGCCAGCAGTTTATGGACTAGCGGGCCCTTGTCCCGCACAGATACGCAGTATTTT. The variable domain in full, completed from reference TRBV28 and TRBJ2-3, reads DVKVTQSSRYLVKRTGEKVFLECVQDMDHENMFWYRQDPGLGLRLIYFSYDVKMKEKGDIPEGYSVSREKKERFSLILESASTNQTSMYLCASSLWTSGPLSRTDTQYFGPGTRLTVL.

The chain has TRBV27 and TRBJ1-5; possible D gene TRBD1, 5 bases. V was clipped by 5 bases and J by 0 bases, with 11 bases between them. This CDR3 contains 15 residues. Germline CDR1 and CDR2: MNHEY and SMNVEV (reference sequence). The CDR3 region has the DNA TGTGCCAGCAGTGGGGCGTATAATAGCAATCAGCCCCAGCATTTT. It translates to CASSGAYNSNQPQHF.

The genes are TRBV5-6 and TRBJ1-6; no reliable D call. The germline V and J ends were trimmed by 4 bases and 2 bases, with 10 bases remaining between them. Germline V lookup: CDR1 SGHDT, CDR2 YYEEEE. This CDR3 has 15 residues. In DNA form, the CDR3 reads TGTGCCAGCAGCCCAGACGGAGCCTATAATTCACCCCTCCACTTT. Protein sequence: CASSPDGAYNSPLHF.

This clone was seen just once. V and J are TRBV6-5 and TRBJ2-1, with D uncertain. V was shortened by 2 bases and J by 5 bases, with 10 bases between the two germline ends. The CDR3 loop spans 14 amino acids. Germline V gives CDR1 MNHEY, CDR2 SVGAGI. The CDR3 sequence: CASSYPLIHNEQFF. In nucleotides, the CDR3 is TGTGCCAGCAGTTACCCTCTAATTCACAATGAGCAGTTCTTC.

The chain is built from TRBV25-1 and TRBJ2-5; 8 bases agree with TRBD1. Trimming removed 4 bases from V and 5 bases from J; junction bases left unmatched: 6. Looked up from germline, CDR1 is MGHDK and CDR2 is SYGVNS. This CDR3 is 14 amino acids long. DNA for the CDR3: TGTGCCAGCAGTGCACGGACAGGGTGGGAGACCCAGTACTTC. It specifies CASSARTGWETQYF.

The chain is built from TRBV5-1 and TRBJ1-5; 9 bases fit TRBD1. CDR1 and CDR2 (germline): SGHRS, YFSETQ. The CDR3 totals 15 residues. V gave up 5 bases and J gave up 6 bases; unmatched junction bases: 9. The CDR3 DNA follows: TGCGCCAGCAGGGGTGGTACAGGGGGCAGTCAGCCCCAGCATTTT. Its protein product is CASRGGTGGSQPQHF.

This chain links TRBV19 with TRBJ2-1; 9 nucleotides match TRBD2. This CDR3 is built from 17 residues. V dropped 5 bases and J dropped 3; count of bases not matched to a gene: 11. CDR1 is LNHDA, CDR2 SQIVND, per germline (reference sequence). The CDR3 DNA reads as TGTGCCAGTAGTGGTGATTTTGCTAGCGGGGACTACAATGAGCAGTTCTTC. It codes for CASSGDFASGDYNEQFF.

The gene calls are TRBV14 and TRBJ2-1; D possibly corresponds to TRBD2 (5 bases). The V end lost 3 bases, the J end lost 8 bases, and 8 bases lay between the germline ends. The CDR3 has 12 amino acids. Germline V lookup: CDR1 SGHDN, CDR2 FVKESK. The CDR3 DNA sequence: TGTGCCAGCAGCCATGCGGGTTATGAGCAGTTCTTC. It specifies CASSHAGYEQFF.

The chain is built from TRBV7-6 and TRBJ1-6; D is unclear. With 3 bases removed from V and 5 bases from J, the gap between germline ends came to 11 bases. Germline V CDR1 and CDR2: SGHVS, FNYEAQ. The CDR3 has 15 amino acids. CDR3 nucleotides: TGTGCCAGCAGCTTCAGCATTGGGCATAATTCACCCCTCCACTTT. It specifies CASSFSIGHNSPLHF.

The CDR3 reads CASSPGQGNSPLHF. In DNA, the CDR3 is TGTGCCAGCAGTCCTGGACAGGGTAATTCACCCCTCCACTTT. This rearrangement joins TRBV28 to TRBJ1-6, with 8 nucleotides matching TRBD1. V was pared by 5 bases and J by 6 bases, with 3 bases of the junction left unmatched. This CDR3 comprises 14 residues. Per the germline V gene, CDR1 is MDHEN and CDR2 is SYDVKM. The whole variable domain, filled in from reference TRBV28 and TRBJ1-6, reads DVKVTQSSRYLVKRTGEKVFLECVQDMDHENMFWYRQDPGLGLRLIYFSYDVKMKEKGDIPEGYSVSREKKERFSLILESASTNQTSMYLCASSPGQGNSPLHFGNGTRLTVT.

The rearrangement links TRBV2 to TRBJ2-3; 7 bases line up with TRBD2. The germline V gene encodes CDR1 SNHLY and CDR2 FYNNEI. With V trimmed by 7 bases and J by 2 bases, 9 bases remained unmatched. The CDR3 covers 15 residues. The CDR3 reads CASIGLGGNTDTQYF. The CDR3 bases are TGTGCCAGCATTGGACTGGGGGGGAACACAGATACGCAGTATTTT.

The chain joins TRBV7-9 to TRBJ1-4; maybe TRBD1 (5 bases). Germline CDR1 and CDR2: SEHNR and FQNEAQ (reference sequence). V lost 5 bases to trimming and J lost 7 bases, with 5 bases between them. The CDR3 runs 11 residues. Here the CDR3 reads CASSTGEKLFF. The CDR3 region has the DNA TGTGCCAGCAGCACAGGTGAAAAACTGTTTTTT.

This clone was detected once. The rearrangement joins TRBV4-1 to TRBJ2-5; D unclear. The CDR3 runs 17 residues. Germline CDR1 is MGHRA and CDR2 is YSYEKL. Trimming stripped 1 base from V and 3 bases from J, with 18 bases between. The CDR3 coding sequence is TGCGCCAGCAGCCAAGTGTCCCTAGGAATGACCAAAGAGACCCAGTACTTC. Protein sequence: CASSQVSLGMTKETQYF.

The rearrangement links TRBV16 to TRBJ2-7; TRBD1 matches at 9 bases. The CDR3 totals 15 residues. Germline V gene sequence: CDR1 KGHSY, CDR2 FQNENV. Losses at the gene ends were 1 base for V and 2 bases for J; bases not matched to a gene: 3. The CDR3 DNA is TGTGCCAGCAGCCAATATAGGGACAGGGCCTACGAGCAGTACTTC. Encoded protein: CASSQYRDRAYEQYF. Drawing the rest from reference TRBV16 and TRBJ2-7, the complete variable domain is GEEVAQTPKHLVRGEGQKAKLYCAPIKGHSYVFWYQQVLKNEFKFLISFQNENVFDETGMPKERFSAKCLPNSPCSLEIQATKLEDSAVYFCASSQYRDRAYEQYFGPGTRLTVT.

This clone was observed once. The rearrangement joins TRBV7-8 to TRBJ1-3; D gene uncertain. Per the germline V gene, CDR1 is SGHVS and CDR2 is FQNEAQ. The length of the CDR3 is 17 residues. V lost 5 bases and J 1 base, leaving 18 bases between the germline ends. CDR3 region: CASSPTPRDSSGNTIYF. DNA for the CDR3: TGTGCCAGCAGCCCAACCCCCCGGGATTCATCTGGAAACACCATATATTTT.

The chain joins TRBV6-5 to TRBJ2-3; D not resolved. The CDR3 runs to 13 residues. CDR1 is MNHEY, CDR2 SVGAGI, per germline. Between the trimmed V and J ends, which lost 8 bases and 0 bases, there was a span of 9 bases. The CDR3 DNA follows: TGTGCCAGCGCGAATCCCAGCACAGATACGCAGTATTTT. Its translation: CASANPSTDTQYF.

V gene TRBV7-2 combines with J gene TRBJ2-7, with 9 bases fitting TRBD2. The germline gives CDR1 SGHTA, CDR2 FQGNSA. Trimming removed 1 base from V and 2 bases from J; junction bases left unmatched: 9. The CDR3 extends over 17 amino acids. The CDR3 sequence is CASSLGWGSSGAYEQYF. In DNA form, the CDR3 reads TGTGCCAGCAGCTTAGGATGGGGGTCTAGCGGGGCCTACGAGCAGTACTTC.

V usage is TRBV5-1 and J usage is TRBJ1-1; a possible D gene is TRBD1 (5 bases). The CDR3 extends over 15 amino acids. Trimming cost V 0 bases and J 1 base, with 10 bases left between them. The V gene's germline CDR1 is SGHRS and CDR2 YFSETQ. The CDR3 DNA is TGCGCCAGCAGCTTGGGGGGCCCGACGAACACTGAAGCTTTCTTT. The encoded protein is CASSLGGPTNTEAFF.

This chain uses TRBV30 with TRBJ2-5, with D perhaps matching TRBD2 (5 bases). The DNA matches TRBJ2-7 better at its end, which makes the J call doubtful. The germline CDR1 and CDR2 sequences are GTSNPN and SVGIG (reference sequence). CDR3 size: 14 residues. The DNA of the CDR3 is TGTGCCTGGAGTGCTCCCGGGATAGGCTACGAGCAGTACTTC. It is translated as CAWSAPGIGYEQYF.

The chain employs TRBV9 and TRBJ2-5; 9 bases are shared with TRBD2. The CDR3 extends over 16 amino acids. Per the germline V gene, CDR1 is SGDLS and CDR2 is YYNGEE. V gave up 4 bases and J gave up 2 bases; unmatched junction bases: 9. CDR3 sequence: CASSPGGAGGQETQYF. CDR3 nucleotides: TGTGCCAGCAGCCCCGGTGGAGCGGGGGGACAAGAGACCCAGTACTTC.

V usage is TRBV2 and J usage is TRBJ1-5, with TRBD1 as a possible D gene (5 bases). The germline CDR1 and CDR2 sequences are SNHLY and FYNNEI. The CDR3 totals 13 residues. Deletions cut 8 bases from V and 4 bases from J, with 12 bases between. The CDR3 protein is CASLGGLNQPQHF. Written as DNA, the CDR3 is TGTGCCAGCTTGGGGGGACTTAATCAGCCCCAGCATTTT.

This clone was counted a single time. This sequence joins TRBV6-5 and TRBJ1-4, with D hard to call. CDR1 is MNHEY, CDR2 SVGAGI, per germline. This CDR3 is built from 12 residues. Trimming left V 2 bases short and J 13 bases short, with 11 bases between. The DNA for the CDR3 is TGTGCCAGCAGTTACAAGGAGGGTCGACTGTTTTTT. It specifies CASSYKEGRLFF.

V gene TRBV28 combines with J gene TRBJ1-2; a weak D match, TRBD1 (6 bases). Germline V gives CDR1 MDHEN, CDR2 SYDVKM. The CDR3 length is 14 residues. V was cut by 5 bases and J by 4 bases, with 14 bases left in between. In nucleotides, the CDR3 is TGTGCCAGCAGTCCAGGACAGTACTCCTATGGCTACACCTTC. The encoded protein is CASSPGQYSYGYTF.

V is TRBV7-2 and J is TRBJ2-2; a possible D gene is TRBD2 (5 bases). Trimming cost V 1 base and J 3 bases, with 12 bases left between them. There are 16 residues in the CDR3. The germline V gene has CDR1 SGHTA and CDR2 FQGNSA. The CDR3 region has the DNA TGTGCCAGCAGCTTAGTGTTGGGAGTAGACACCGGGGAGCTGTTTTTT. Encoded protein: CASSLVLGVDTGELFF.

This clone appeared a few times. V is TRBV7-2 and J is TRBJ2-7, with TRBD2 matching over 11 bases. In germline, CDR1 is SGHTA, CDR2 FQGNSA. Trimming removed 5 bases from V and 4 bases from J; junction bases left unmatched: 4. The CDR3 covers 14 residues. The CDR3: CASSPSGGSYEQYF. As DNA, the CDR3 is TGTGCCAGCAGCCCTAGCGGGGGGAGTTACGAGCAGTACTTC.

This clone was counted only a few times. The chain has TRBV9 and TRBJ1-3; D not resolved. The germline V gene encodes CDR1 SGDLS and CDR2 YYNGEE. The CDR3 has 15 amino acids. Trimming pared 2 bases from V and 0 bases from J, leaving 9 bases between. The CDR3 DNA follows: TGTGCCAGCAGCGTGGACTGGGACTCTGGAAACACCATATATTTT. Translated: CASSVDWDSGNTIYF.

The J gene is TRBJ2-6, the V gene TRBV19, with 11 bases that match TRBD1. The CDR3 has 17 amino acids. Unmatched junction bases numbered 5, after V lost 7 bases and J lost 0 bases. Germline CDR1 LNHDA, CDR2 SQIVND (reference sequence). Here the CDR3 reads CASTRDRGVSGANVLTF. In DNA, the CDR3 is TGTGCCAGTACTCGGGACAGGGGGGTCTCTGGGGCCAACGTCCTGACTTTC.